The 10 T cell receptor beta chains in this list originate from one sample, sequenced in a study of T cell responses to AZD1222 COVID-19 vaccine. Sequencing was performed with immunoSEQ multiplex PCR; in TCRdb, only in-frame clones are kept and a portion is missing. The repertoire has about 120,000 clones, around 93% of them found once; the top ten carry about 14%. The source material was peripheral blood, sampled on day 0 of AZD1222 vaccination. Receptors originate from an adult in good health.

DNA for the CDR3: TGCGCCAGCAGCATCCGGGACAGGGGCTACGAGCAGTACTTC. Protein product: CASSIRDRGYEQYF. V is TRBV4-1 and J is TRBJ2-7; 10 bases agree with TRBD1. The CDR3 covers 14 residues. CDR1 is MGHRA, CDR2 YSYEKL, per germline. Unmatched junction bases numbered 4, after V lost 5 bases and J lost 3 bases.

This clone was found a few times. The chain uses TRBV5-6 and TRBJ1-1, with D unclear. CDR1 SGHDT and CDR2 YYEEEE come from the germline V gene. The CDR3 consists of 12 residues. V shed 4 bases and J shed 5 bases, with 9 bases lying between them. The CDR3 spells CASSRTGTEAFF. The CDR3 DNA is TGTGCCAGCAGCCGAACCGGGACTGAAGCTTTCTTT.

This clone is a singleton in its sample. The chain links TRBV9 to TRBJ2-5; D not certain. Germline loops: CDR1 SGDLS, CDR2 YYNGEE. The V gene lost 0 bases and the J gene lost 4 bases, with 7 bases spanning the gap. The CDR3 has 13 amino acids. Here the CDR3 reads CASSVGDLETQYF. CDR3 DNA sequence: TGTGCCAGCAGCGTAGGGGATCTAGAGACCCAGTACTTC.

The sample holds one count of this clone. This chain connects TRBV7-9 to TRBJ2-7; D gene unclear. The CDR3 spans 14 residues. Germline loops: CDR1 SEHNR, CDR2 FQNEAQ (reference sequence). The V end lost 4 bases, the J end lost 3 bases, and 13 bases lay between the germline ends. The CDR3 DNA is TGTGCCAGCAGCTCACGGACGGGTAGCTACGAGCAGTACTTC. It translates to CASSSRTGSYEQYF.

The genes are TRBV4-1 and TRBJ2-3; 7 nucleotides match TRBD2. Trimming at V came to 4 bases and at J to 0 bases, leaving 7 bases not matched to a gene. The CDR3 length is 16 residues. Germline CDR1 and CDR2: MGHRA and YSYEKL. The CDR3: CASSPPGTTSTDTQYF. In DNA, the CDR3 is TGCGCCAGCAGCCCGCCCGGGACTACTAGCACAGATACGCAGTATTTT.

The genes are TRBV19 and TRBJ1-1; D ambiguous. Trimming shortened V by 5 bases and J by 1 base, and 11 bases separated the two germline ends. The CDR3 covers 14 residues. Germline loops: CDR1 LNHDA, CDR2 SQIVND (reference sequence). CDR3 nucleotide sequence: TGTGCCAGTAGTTTCACCCTAAGGAACACTGAAGCTTTCTTT. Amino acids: CASSFTLRNTEAFF.

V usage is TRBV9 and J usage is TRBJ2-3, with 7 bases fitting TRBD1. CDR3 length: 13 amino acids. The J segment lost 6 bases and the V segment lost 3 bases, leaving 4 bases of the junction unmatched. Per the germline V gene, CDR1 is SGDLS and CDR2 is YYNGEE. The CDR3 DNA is TGTGCCAGCAGCGGACAGGGTTGGGATACGCAGTATTTT. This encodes CASSGQGWDTQYF.

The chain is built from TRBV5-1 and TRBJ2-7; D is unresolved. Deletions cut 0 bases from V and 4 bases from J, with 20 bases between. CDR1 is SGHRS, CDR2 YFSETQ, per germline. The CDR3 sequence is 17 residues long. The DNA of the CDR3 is TGCGCCAGCAGCTTGGCCCCGGGTACCACCCCGACGTACGAGCAGTACTTC. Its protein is CASSLAPGTTPTYEQYF.

The CDR3 DNA follows: TGTGCCAGCAGTTTTCTCAGGGTTGAGACCCAGTACTTC. This gives the protein CASSFLRVETQYF. V usage is TRBV6-2 or TRBV6-3 and J usage is TRBJ2-5, with a possible D match to TRBD1 (5 bases). CDR1 is MNHEY, CDR2 SVGEGT, per germline. V lost 4 bases to trimming and J lost 5 bases, with 11 bases between them. This CDR3 spans 13 amino acids.

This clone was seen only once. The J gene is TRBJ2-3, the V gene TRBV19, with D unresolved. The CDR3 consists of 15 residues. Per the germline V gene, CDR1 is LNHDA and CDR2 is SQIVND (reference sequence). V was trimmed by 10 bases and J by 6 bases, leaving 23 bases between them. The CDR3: CATSLDHTLRDTQYF. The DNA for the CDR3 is TGTGCCACCTCCCTAGACCACACCCTGAGGGATACGCAGTATTTT.